These T cell receptor beta chains were read from a single sample in a study of blood T cells in healthy people across ages. TCRdb re-called the 5' RACE reads with MiXCR, one entry per CDR3 protein. The table lists 760,000 or so distinct CDR3 sequences, 25% of them singletons. These data also featured in a second study, about T cells of mothers and their children.

Sequencing input: blood. The source is a boy between 5 and 17 years old in good health. CDR3s include the opening cysteine and the closing phenylalanine or tryptophan.

v_call: TRBV11-2
j_call: TRBJ1-1
cdr3_aa: CASSLARGYTEAFF

v_call: TRBV2
j_call: TRBJ2-1
cdr3_aa: CAVPSGSSYNEQFF

v_call: TRBV19
j_call: TRBJ2-1
cdr3_aa: CASSIDLTINEQFF

v_call: TRBV15
j_call: TRBJ2-1
cdr3_aa: CATSRDPAGAHNEQFF

v_call: TRBV9
j_call: TRBJ2-3
cdr3_aa: CASTPSAAADTQYF

v_call: TRBV6-5
j_call: TRBJ1-2
cdr3_aa: CASRTPGGADDYTF

v_call: TRBV29-1
j_call: TRBJ2-1
cdr3_aa: CSGWGVHNEQFF

v_call: TRBV29-1
j_call: TRBJ1-1
cdr3_aa: CSVEMSTEAFF

v_call: TRBV29-1
j_call: -
cdr3_aa: CSVAYFGRAYEQYF

v_call: TRBV29-1
j_call: TRBJ2-1
cdr3_aa: CSHRGLSYNEQFF

v_call: TRBV4-2
j_call: TRBJ1-4
cdr3_aa: CASSPVTPLSNEKLFF

v_call: TRBV6-1
j_call: TRBJ2-5
cdr3_aa: CASSPGLAGDHDVETQCF

v_call: TRBV20-1
j_call: TRBJ2-1
cdr3_aa: CSAPLLEGWSSYNEQFF

v_call: TRBV11-2
j_call: TRBJ2-2
cdr3_aa: CASSPRFQTSENTGELFF

v_call: TRBV6-5
j_call: TRBJ2-7
cdr3_aa: CASRKTGGLEQYF

v_call: TRBV20-1
j_call: TRBJ1-4
cdr3_aa: CSARVGTADEKLFF

v_call: TRBV7-9
j_call: TRBJ1-5
cdr3_aa: CASSLTERGQPQHF

v_call: TRBV11-3
j_call: TRBJ2-5
cdr3_aa: CASSIGPLRSGEEYF

v_call: TRBV7-3
j_call: TRBJ2-5
cdr3_aa: CASSKGVGETQYF

v_call: TRBV7-2
j_call: TRBJ2-7
cdr3_aa: CASSLASTVRYEQYF

v_call: TRBV20-1
j_call: TRBJ1-2
cdr3_aa: CSASIQNYGYTF

v_call: TRBV5-1
j_call: TRBJ2-6
cdr3_aa: CASSWTGGGGANVLTF

v_call: TRBV5-5
j_call: TRBJ2-7
cdr3_aa: CASSLAHLVSLGEQYF

v_call: TRBV20-1
j_call: TRBJ2-1
cdr3_aa: CSAQRVDYNEQFF

v_call: TRBV2
j_call: TRBJ2-7
cdr3_aa: CASSVGPGGSYEQYF

v_call: TRBV5-1
j_call: TRBJ2-1
cdr3_aa: CASSRTSGADNEQFF

v_call: TRBV2
j_call: TRBJ2-7
cdr3_aa: CASSLGQGTKEQYF

v_call: TRBV5-1
j_call: TRBJ2-6
cdr3_aa: CASSPQSGANVLTF

v_call: TRBV7-7
j_call: TRBJ1-6
cdr3_aa: CASSADCMLHF

v_call: TRBV5-1
j_call: TRBJ1-5
cdr3_aa: CASSLYRDRVNQPQHF

v_call: TRBV6-5
j_call: TRBJ1-2
cdr3_aa: CASSYSRGYGYTF

v_call: TRBV29-1
j_call: TRBJ2-7
cdr3_aa: CSVEDEAPYEQYF

v_call: TRBV29-1
j_call: TRBJ2-7
cdr3_aa: CSVEEPGLADYEQYF

v_call: TRBV7-2
j_call: TRBJ2-6
cdr3_aa: CAGSVGGPFSGANVLTF

v_call: TRBV18
j_call: TRBJ2-5
cdr3_aa: CASSPRGADRETQYF

v_call: TRBV20-1
j_call: TRBJ1-1
cdr3_aa: CSARESGHTEAFF

v_call: TRBV6-4
j_call: TRBJ1-2
cdr3_aa: CASSDSSGGDYGYTF

v_call: TRBV20-1
j_call: -
cdr3_aa: CSARKGGYEQYF

v_call: TRBV20-1
j_call: TRBJ2-3
cdr3_aa: CSARDSGGALWADTQYF

v_call: TRBV6-2/TRBV6-3
j_call: TRBJ2-1
cdr3_aa: CASSWGVANEQFF

v_call: TRBV27
j_call: TRBJ2-2
cdr3_aa: CASSLRGGGVTGELFF

v_call: TRBV7-9
j_call: TRBJ2-5
cdr3_aa: CASSYPGGQYF